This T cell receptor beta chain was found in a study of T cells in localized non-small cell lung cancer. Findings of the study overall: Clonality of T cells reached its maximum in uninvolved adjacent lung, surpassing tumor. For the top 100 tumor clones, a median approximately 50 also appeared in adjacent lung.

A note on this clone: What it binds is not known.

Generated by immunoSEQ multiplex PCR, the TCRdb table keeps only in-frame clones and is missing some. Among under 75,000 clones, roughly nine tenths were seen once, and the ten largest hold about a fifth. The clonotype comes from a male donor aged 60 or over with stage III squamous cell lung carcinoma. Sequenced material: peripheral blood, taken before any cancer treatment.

CDR3 protein: CASRSYRVEEQYF. The CDR3 DNA sequence: TGTGCCAGCAGGAGCTACAGGGTTGAGGAGCAGTACTTC. The J gene is TRBJ2-7, the V gene TRBV6-6, with D perhaps matching TRBD1 (6 bases). V lost 6 bases and J lost 7, with 16 bases in between. Germline CDR1 MNHNY, CDR2 SVGAGI (reference sequence). The CDR3 spans 13 residues.